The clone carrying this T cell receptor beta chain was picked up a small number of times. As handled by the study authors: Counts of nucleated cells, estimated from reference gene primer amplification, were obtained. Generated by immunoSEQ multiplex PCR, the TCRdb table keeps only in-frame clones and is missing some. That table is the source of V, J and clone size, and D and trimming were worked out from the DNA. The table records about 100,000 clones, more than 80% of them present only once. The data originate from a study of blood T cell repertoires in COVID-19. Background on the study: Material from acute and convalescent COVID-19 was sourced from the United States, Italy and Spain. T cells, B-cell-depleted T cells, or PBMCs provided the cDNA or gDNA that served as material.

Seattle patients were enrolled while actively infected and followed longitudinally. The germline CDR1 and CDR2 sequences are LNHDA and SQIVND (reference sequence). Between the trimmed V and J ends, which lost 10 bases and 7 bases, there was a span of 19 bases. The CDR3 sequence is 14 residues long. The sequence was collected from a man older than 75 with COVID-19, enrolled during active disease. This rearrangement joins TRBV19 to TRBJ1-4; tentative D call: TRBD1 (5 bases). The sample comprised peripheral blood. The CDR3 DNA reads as TGTGCCACCCATTCCGGGACTATGAGTGAAAAACTGTTTTTT. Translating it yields CATHSGTMSEKLFF.